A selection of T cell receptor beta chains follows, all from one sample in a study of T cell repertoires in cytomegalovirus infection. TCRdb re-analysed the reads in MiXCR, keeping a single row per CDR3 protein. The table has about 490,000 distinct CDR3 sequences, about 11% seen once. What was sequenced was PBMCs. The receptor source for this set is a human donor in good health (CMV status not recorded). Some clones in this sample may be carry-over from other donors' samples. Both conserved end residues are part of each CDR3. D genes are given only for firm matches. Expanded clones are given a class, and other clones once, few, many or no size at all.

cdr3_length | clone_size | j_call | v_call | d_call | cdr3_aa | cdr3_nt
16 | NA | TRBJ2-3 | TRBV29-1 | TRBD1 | CSVDPRQGNAGRTQYF | TGCAGCGTTGACCCACGACAGGGGAACGCGGGTCGTACGCAGTATTTT
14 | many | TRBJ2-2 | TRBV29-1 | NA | CSVEVLRGDGELFF | TGCAGCGTTGAAGTCTTGAGGGGGGACGGGGAGCTGTTTTTT
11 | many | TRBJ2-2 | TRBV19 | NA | CASSITGELFF | TGTGCCAGCTCTATCACCGGGGAGCTGTTTTTT
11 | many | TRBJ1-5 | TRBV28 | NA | CASSTAQSQHF | TGTGCCAGTTCAACGGCGCAGTCCCAGCATTTT
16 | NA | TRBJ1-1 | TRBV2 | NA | CASSEAGALKNTEAFF | TGTGCCAGCAGTGAAGCGGGGGCGTTGAAGAACACTGAAGCTTTCTTT
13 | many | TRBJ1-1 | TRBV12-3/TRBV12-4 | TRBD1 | CASTTGGIAEAFF | TGTGCCAGCACGACAGGGGGCATCGCTGAAGCTTTCTTT
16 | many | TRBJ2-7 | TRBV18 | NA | CASSREGDSSVGEQYF | TGTGCCAGCTCACGAGAGGGGGATTCTTCCGTGGGAGAGCAGTACTTC
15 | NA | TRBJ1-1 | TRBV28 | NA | CTSSLFGEVNTEAFF | TGTACCAGCAGTTTATTTGGGGAGGTGAACACTGAAGCTTTCTTT
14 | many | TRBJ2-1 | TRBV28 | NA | CASSLLRGAPEQFF | TGTGCCAGCAGTCTCCTCCGGGGAGCTCCGGAGCAGTTCTTC
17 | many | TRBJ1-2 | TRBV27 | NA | CASSFGLSGGLLDGYTF | TGTGCCAGCAGTTTCGGCTTATCAGGAGGGCTCTTAGATGGCTACACCTTC
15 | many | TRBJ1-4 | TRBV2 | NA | CASSENGRAGEKLFF | TGTGCCAGCAGTGAAAACGGCAGGGCGGGTGAAAAACTGTTTTTT
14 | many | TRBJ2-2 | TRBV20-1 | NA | CSARGQGGPGELFF | TGCAGTGCTAGAGGACAGGGAGGGCCCGGGGAGCTGTTTTTT
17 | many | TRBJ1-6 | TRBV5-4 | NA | CASSLPRLQGYNSPLHF | TGTGCCAGCAGCTTACCCAGACTACAGGGATATAATTCACCCCTCCACTTT
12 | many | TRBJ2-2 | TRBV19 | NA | CASRQNTGELFF | TGTGCCAGTAGACAGAACACCGGGGAGCTGTTTTTT
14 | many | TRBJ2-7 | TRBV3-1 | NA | CASSEGPGSYEQYF | TGTGCCAGCAGCGAAGGGCCTGGCTCCTACGAGCAGTACTTC
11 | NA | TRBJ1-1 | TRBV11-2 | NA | CASSPLSYAFF | TGTGCCAGCAGCCCCTTGAGTTACGCTTTCTTT
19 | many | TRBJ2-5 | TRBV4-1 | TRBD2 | CASSSLTGTSGGARETQYF | TGCGCCAGCAGTTCTCTTACCGGGACTAGCGGGGGGGCCCGGGAGACCCAGTACTTC
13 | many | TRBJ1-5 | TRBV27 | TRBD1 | CASSTGGTQPQHF | TGTGCCAGCTCGACAGGGGGGACTCAGCCCCAGCATTTT
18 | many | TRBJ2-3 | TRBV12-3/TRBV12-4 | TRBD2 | CASSRGTSGRAGTDTQYF | TGTGCCAGCAGCCGGGGGACTAGCGGGAGGGCCGGCACAGATACGCAGTATTTT
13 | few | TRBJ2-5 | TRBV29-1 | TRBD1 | CSVRDSTQETQYF | TGCAGCGTCCGGGACAGTACTCAAGAGACCCAGTACTTC
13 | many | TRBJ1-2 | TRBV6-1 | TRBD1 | CASGVTGGYGYTF | TGTGCCAGCGGAGTGACAGGGGGCTATGGCTACACCTTC
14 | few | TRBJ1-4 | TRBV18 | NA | CASSRAQEGEKLFF | TGTGCCAGCTCTCGTGCGCAAGAGGGGGAAAAACTGTTTTTT
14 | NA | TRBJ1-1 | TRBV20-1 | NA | CSARDSKRNTEAFF | TGCAGTGCCCGTGACAGCAAACGGAACACTGAAGCTTTCTTT
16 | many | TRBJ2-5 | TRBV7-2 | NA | CASSPQGGAGQETQYF | TGTGCCAGCAGCCCCCAGGGGGGGGCAGGTCAAGAGACCCAGTACTTC
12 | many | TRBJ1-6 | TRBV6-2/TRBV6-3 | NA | CASSYHGPPLHF | TGTGCCAGCAGTTACCACGGGCCACCCCTCCACTTT
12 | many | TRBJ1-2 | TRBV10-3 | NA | CAIRTDYYGYTF | TGTGCCATCAGGACGGATTACTATGGCTACACCTTC
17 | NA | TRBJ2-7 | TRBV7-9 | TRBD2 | CASSLRPGLAVSDEQYF | TGTGCCAGCAGCCTGCGGCCGGGACTAGCGGTTTCCGACGAGCAGTACTTC
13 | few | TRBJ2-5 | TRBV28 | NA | CASSDTKQETQYF | TGTGCCAGCTCTGACACTAAACAAGAGACCCAGTACTTC
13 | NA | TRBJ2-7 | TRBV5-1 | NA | CASSLTSGNEQYF | TGCGCCAGCAGCCTGACCTCAGGGAACGAGCAGTACTTC
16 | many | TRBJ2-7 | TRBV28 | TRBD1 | CASSPSRWDRGYEQYF | TGTGCCAGCAGTCCTTCTAGATGGGACAGGGGGTACGAGCAGTACTTC